The 24 T cell receptor beta chains in this list originate from one sample, sequenced in a study of shared clonotypes between healthy human individuals. Generated by immunoSEQ multiplex PCR, the TCRdb table keeps only in-frame clones and is missing some. Of over 850,000 clones detected, around 82% appear once; the ten largest clones hold approximately 0.5%. Sequencing was done on a sample of memory CD4+ T cells from PBMCs. Subset reported: CD45RA-negative fraction. The receptors derive from a man younger than 35 in good health. Some clones in this sample may be carry-over from other donors' samples.

The rearrangement links TRBV5-1 to TRBJ2-7; TRBD2 aligns across 8 bases. CDR3 length equals 18 residues. Germline lookup yields CDR1 SGHRS and CDR2 YFSETQ. V lost 0 bases, J lost 3 bases, and 14 bases stayed unmatched. CDR3 amino acids: CASSLGGAGVSKGYEQYF. The CDR3 DNA is TGCGCCAGCAGCTTGGGCGGAGCGGGAGTAAGCAAGGGCTACGAGCAGTACTTC.

The rearrangement links TRBV7-3 to TRBJ2-1, with 7 bases fitting TRBD1. Unmatched junction bases numbered 3, after V lost 5 bases and J lost 5 bases. Germline V gives CDR1 SGHTA, CDR2 FQGTGA. The CDR3 totals 13 residues. The CDR3, as DNA: TGTGCCAGCAGCCTGCAGGGGGACAATGAGCAGTTCTTC. It is translated as CASSLQGDNEQFF.

This clone showed up just once. The V call is TRBV28, the J call TRBJ2-7; no firm D call. The germline V gene has CDR1 MDHEN and CDR2 SYDVKM. The CDR3 totals 14 residues. Trimming removed 4 bases at V and 2 bases at J, with 12 bases between. The CDR3 region has the DNA TGTGCCAGCAGTTGGGCACATGGGACCTACGAGCAGTACTTC. Its protein product is CASSWAHGTYEQYF.

The rearrangement uses TRBV7-9 and TRBJ2-6, with D perhaps TRBD1 (5 bases). Trimming left V 10 bases short and J 0 bases short, with 10 bases between. The CDR3 has 14 amino acids. The germline V gene has CDR1 SEHNR and CDR2 FQNEAQ (reference sequence). The CDR3 reads CATQGDSGANVLTF. The CDR3 DNA is TGTGCCACCCAAGGGGACTCTGGGGCCAACGTCCTGACTTTC.

Note on this clone: Other nucleotide sequences in the sample specify the same CDR3. V and J are TRBV29-1 and TRBJ1-1, with D possibly being TRBD1 (6 bases). Per germline, CDR1 SQVTM and CDR2 ANQGSEA. CDR3 length: 12 amino acids. The germline V and J ends were trimmed by 7 bases and 4 bases, with 13 bases remaining between them. CDR3 sequence reads: CSAYFRGTEAFF. As DNA, the CDR3 is TGCAGCGCTTACTTCAGGGGCACTGAAGCTTTCTTT.

V usage is TRBV9 and J usage is TRBJ2-5; 10 bases line up with TRBD2. The CDR3 loop spans 16 amino acids. Germline V gene data show CDR1 as SGDLS and CDR2 as YYNGEE. With V trimmed by 1 base and J by 5 bases, 8 bases remained unmatched. The CDR3 DNA is TGTGCCAGCAGCGTAAGGCCTAGCGGGAGTGGGGAGACCCAGTACTTC. Translated: CASSVRPSGSGETQYF.

The CDR3 sequence: CAAQSLDRYEQYF. The CDR3 nucleotides are TGTGCCGCGCAGAGTCTGGACCGCTACGAGCAGTACTTC. V usage is TRBV27 and J usage is TRBJ2-7; D not resolved. CDR1 is MNHEY and CDR2 is SMNVEV in the germline V gene (reference sequence). The CDR3 spans 13 residues. Trimming stripped 11 bases from V and 3 bases from J, with 17 bases between.

The chain combines TRBV18 with TRBJ1-3; tentatively, D is TRBD1 (5 bases). V lost 5 bases to trimming and J lost 3 bases, with 11 bases between them. This CDR3 comprises 14 residues. Germline V gives CDR1 KGHSH, CDR2 LQKENI. The CDR3 spells CASSALGGGNTIYF. The CDR3 DNA sequence: TGTGCCAGCTCAGCACTTGGGGGTGGAAACACCATATATTTT.

Remarks on this clone: Since a much larger clone is just one base distant, this may be a read error. Other nucleotide sequences from this sample produce the same CDR3. This chain links TRBV2 with TRBJ2-5; 7 nucleotides match TRBD1. The J call may be in error: the DNA end matches TRBJ2-7 better. The CDR3 totals 12 residues. The V gene's germline CDR1 is SNHLY and CDR2 FYNNEI. The CDR3: CASSGQGYEQYF. In nucleotides, the CDR3 is TGTGCCAGCAGTGGACAGGGCTACGAGCAGTACTTC.

The J gene is TRBJ2-1, the V gene TRBV2; D could derive from TRBD1 or TRBD2 (6 bases each). This CDR3 is 14 amino acids long. V lost 8 bases and J 3 bases, leaving 14 bases between the germline ends. Per the germline V gene, CDR1 is SNHLY and CDR2 is FYNNEI. This chain's CDR3 is CASLQQGLYNEQFF. The DNA for the CDR3 is TGTGCCAGCCTCCAACAGGGACTCTACAATGAGCAGTTCTTC.

This clone was recorded only once. The chain employs TRBV5-1 and TRBJ2-7; D may be TRBD1 (5 bases). This CDR3 spans 14 amino acids. Germline V gene sequence: CDR1 SGHRS, CDR2 YFSETQ. The V and J ends lost 2 bases and 5 bases respectively, with 14 bases between them. CDR3 region: CASSFQGPLDEQYF. The CDR3 DNA sequence: TGCGCCAGCAGCTTCCAGGGCCCCCTCGACGAGCAGTACTTC.

The chain combines TRBV21-1 with TRBJ2-5; TRBD1 is the table's D call and was not checked against the DNA. TRBV21-1 has pseudogene status. There are 14 residues in the CDR3. CDR3 bases: TGTGCCAGCAATAGAGGGACAGTCCAAGAGACCCAGTACTTC. It yields the protein CASNRGTVQETQYF.

The chain has TRBV4-2 and TRBJ2-5; 10 bases line up with TRBD1. The V gene end was trimmed by 4 bases and the J gene end by 2 bases; junction bases not matched to a gene: 7. CDR1 is LGHNA and CDR2 is YNFKEQ in the germline V gene. This CDR3 is 16 amino acids long. In nucleotides, the CDR3 is TGTGCCAGCAGCCTCGGACCGGGACAGGGGCAAGAGACCCAGTACTTC. Translating gives CASSLGPGQGQETQYF.

This sequence joins TRBV5-1 and TRBJ1-5; the match to TRBD1 covers 8 bases. Trimming took 0 bases from V and 4 from J; bases not matched to a gene: 6. This CDR3 has 16 residues. Germline CDR1 and CDR2: SGHRS and YFSETQ. The CDR3 nucleotides read TGCGCCAGCAGCTTGGGAACAGGGGGGAAGAATCAGCCCCAGCATTTT. Its translation is CASSLGTGGKNQPQHF.

On this clone itself: Other nucleotide sequences from this sample produce the same CDR3. The CDR3 protein is CASSRQAVNTEAFF. CDR3 coding DNA: TGTGCCAGCAGTCGACAGGCGGTGAACACTGAAGCTTTCTTT. V is TRBV2 and J is TRBJ1-1; D is possibly TRBD1 (6 bases). This CDR3 has 14 residues. The germline V gene has CDR1 SNHLY and CDR2 FYNNEI. Trimming removed 5 bases at V and 0 bases at J, with 10 bases between.

This chain joins TRBV4-1 and TRBJ2-1, with D perhaps matching TRBD2 (5 bases). Between the trimmed V and J ends, which lost 4 bases and 7 bases, there was a span of 14 bases. The CDR3 spans 14 residues. Germline CDR1 MGHRA, CDR2 YSYEKL. CDR3 in DNA: TGCGCCAGCAGCCTCGGACTTCTAGGTAATGAGCAGTTCTTC. This translates into CASSLGLLGNEQFF.

The chain recombines TRBV12-5 with TRBJ2-1; TRBD2 is a possible D gene (6 bases). The CDR3 spans 17 residues. The V and J ends lost 3 bases and 5 bases respectively, with 20 bases between them. The germline V gene encodes CDR1 LGHNT and CDR2 FRNRAP. The CDR3 is CASGFAPGLRANNEQFF. CDR3 in DNA: TGTGCTAGTGGTTTCGCACCGGGACTCCGGGCCAACAATGAGCAGTTCTTC.

The genes are TRBV27 and TRBJ1-2, with D possibly matching TRBD1 (5 bases). The CDR3 is made up of 12 amino acids. Trimming took off 5 bases at V and 5 bases at J, with 9 bases between the two ends. CDR1 and CDR2 (germline): MNHEY, SMNVEV (reference sequence). CDR3: CASSPQGYGYTF. CDR3 bases: TGTGCCAGCAGTCCCCAGGGTTATGGCTACACCTTC.

This clone was observed a handful of times. V usage is TRBV5-4 and J usage is TRBJ2-7; 7 bases map to TRBD1. The length of the CDR3 is 16 residues. The trim removed 4 bases at V and 2 bases at J, leaving 12 bases unmatched. The germline V gene has CDR1 SGHNT and CDR2 YYREEE (reference sequence). This CDR3 is CASSGGSRQGTYEQYF. The CDR3 region has the DNA TGTGCCAGCAGCGGGGGTTCTAGACAGGGCACCTACGAGCAGTACTTC.

This clone was found many times. The chain employs TRBV4-1 and TRBJ2-6, with 13 bases fitting TRBD2. J gave up 4 bases and V 1 base, and 13 bases lay outside the gene matches. Germline values: CDR1 MGHRA, CDR2 YSYEKL. The CDR3 spans 21 residues. CDR3 sequence: CASSQGLRTSGSSYGANVLTF. The DNA of the CDR3 is TGCGCCAGCAGCCAAGGTCTGAGGACTAGCGGGAGTTCTTACGGGGCCAACGTCCTGACTTTC.

The rearrangement links TRBV28 to TRBJ2-7; D uncertain. Deletions cut 3 bases from V and 2 bases from J, with 8 bases between. The CDR3 has 13 amino acids. Per germline, CDR1 MDHEN and CDR2 SYDVKM. CDR3 region: CASSLHSPYEQYF. The CDR3, as DNA: TGTGCCAGCAGTTTGCACAGCCCCTACGAGCAGTACTTC.

The rearrangement joins TRBV10-3 to TRBJ2-7; 13 bases are shared with TRBD2. Unmatched junction bases numbered 7, after V lost 6 bases and J lost 5 bases. CDR1 and CDR2 (germline): ENHRY, SYGVKD. This CDR3 is built from 15 residues. As DNA, the CDR3 is TGTGCCATCAGCCGGACTAGCGGGAGCCCCCACGAGCAGTACTTC. Its protein is CAISRTSGSPHEQYF.

This chain uses TRBV27 with TRBJ2-6, with D hard to call. Germline lookup yields CDR1 MNHEY and CDR2 SMNVEV (reference sequence). The CDR3 is 15 amino acids. Trimming took 3 bases from V and 2 from J, leaving 8 bases between them. The CDR3 DNA reads as TGTGCCAGCAGTTTTCAGTCGGCTGGGGCCAACGTCCTGACTTTC. Its translation: CASSFQSAGANVLTF.

This chain uses TRBV29-1 with TRBJ1-2; D is ambiguous. The CDR3 extends over 12 amino acids. Germline values: CDR1 SQVTM, CDR2 ANQGSEA. The V end lost 3 bases, the J end lost 0 bases, and 5 bases lay between the germline ends. CDR3 in DNA: TGCAGCGTTGACGGTTCTAACTATGGCTACACCTTC. It codes for CSVDGSNYGYTF.